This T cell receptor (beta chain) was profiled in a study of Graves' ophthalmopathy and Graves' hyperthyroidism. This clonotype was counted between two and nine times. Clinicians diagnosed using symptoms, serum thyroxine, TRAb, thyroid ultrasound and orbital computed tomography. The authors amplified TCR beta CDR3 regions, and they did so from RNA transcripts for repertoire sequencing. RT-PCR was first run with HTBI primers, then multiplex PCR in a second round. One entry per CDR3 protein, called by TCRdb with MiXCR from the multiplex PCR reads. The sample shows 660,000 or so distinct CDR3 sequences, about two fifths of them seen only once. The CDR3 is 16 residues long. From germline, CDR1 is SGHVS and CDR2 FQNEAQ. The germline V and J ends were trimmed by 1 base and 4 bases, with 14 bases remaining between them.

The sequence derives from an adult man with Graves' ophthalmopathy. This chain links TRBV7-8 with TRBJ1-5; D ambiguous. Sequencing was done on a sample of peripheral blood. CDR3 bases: TGTGCCAGCAGCTTAGAATTCGGTACTTATAATCAGCCCCAGCATTTT. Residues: CASSLEFGTYNQPQHF.